These T cell receptor beta chains were read from a single sample in a study. From the 5' RACE reads, TCRdb called clonotypes with MiXCR, one entry per CDR3 protein. The data show approximately 37,000 distinct CDR3 sequences, 15% to 20% seen once. The sequenced sample was naive CD4+ T cells sorted from a lymph node. These receptors all come from a female donor with breast cancer. The CDR3 runs from the conserved cysteine through the conserved F or W. Fields, in order: clone size, V gene, J gene, D gene, CDR3 protein, CDR3 DNA. The D gene is left open where the match is weak. The size entry is marked missing in some rows and otherwise reads once, few, many or a size class.

NA	TRBV9	TRBJ1-6	NA	CASSVGISYNSPLHF	TGTGCCAGCAGCGTCGGAATTTCCTATAATTCACCCCTCCACTTT
many	TRBV6-5	TRBJ1-3	NA	CASSRGSGNTIYF	TGTGCCAGCAGCCGGGGTTCTGGAAACACCATATATTTT
few	TRBV15	TRBJ1-2	TRBD1	CATSRRDRDYGYTF	TGTGCCACCAGCCGCCGGGACAGGGACTATGGCTACACCTTC
NA	TRBV5-1	TRBJ2-3	NA	CASSLDADTQYF	TGCGCCAGCAGCTTGGATGCAGATACGCAGTATTTT
medium-sized	TRBV5-1	TRBJ2-5	TRBD2	CASSKSSGTVQETQYF	TGCGCCAGCAGCAAATCTAGCGGGACGGTCCAAGAGACCCAGTACTTC
medium-sized	TRBV5-1	TRBJ1-1	TRBD1	CASSLAGQGAEAFF	TGCGCCAGCAGCTTGGCGGGACAGGGGGCTGAAGCTTTCTTT
NA	TRBV5-1	TRBJ1-2	NA	CASSLLGDHGYTF	TGCGCCAGCAGCCTTCTGGGGGACCATGGCTACACCTTC
NA	TRBV27	TRBJ1-2	TRBD1	CASSSGTGTSYGYTF	TGTGCCAGCAGTTCCGGGACAGGGACTTCCTATGGCTACACCTTC
few	TRBV12-3/TRBV12-4	TRBJ2-7	NA	CASSRGLYEQYF	TGTGCCAGCAGCCGGGGACTCTACGAGCAGTACTTC
NA	TRBV6-1	TRBJ2-2	TRBD2	CASSAGLAVTGELFF	TGTGCCAGCAGTGCGGGACTAGCGGTAACCGGGGAGCTGTTTTTT
many	TRBV7-9	TRBJ2-1	TRBD1	CASSLTGDEQFF	TGTGCCAGCAGCTTAACAGGGGATGAGCAGTTCTTC
NA	TRBV28	TRBJ2-2	TRBD1	CASIPGQVNTGELFF	TGTGCCAGCATCCCCGGACAGGTTAACACCGGGGAGCTGTTTTTT
many	TRBV12-3/TRBV12-4	TRBJ1-5	NA	CASSYEMVGQPQHF	TGTGCCAGCAGTTACGAAATGGTTGGTCAGCCCCAGCATTTT
many	TRBV5-1	TRBJ2-1	TRBD2	CASSLDRTSVNEQFF	TGCGCCAGCAGCTTGGACAGGACTAGCGTCAATGAGCAGTTCTTC
few	TRBV5-4	TRBJ1-2	TRBD1	CASSLADRGQSGYTF	TGTGCCAGCAGCTTGGCCGACAGGGGTCAATCGGGCTACACCTTC
NA	TRBV7-2	TRBJ1-2	NA	CASRTDSTRGYTF	TGTGCCAGCAGGACGGACAGCACGCGGGGCTACACCTTC
few	TRBV29-1	TRBJ1-2	NA	CSAADSQFDGYTF	TGCAGCGCTGCGGACAGTCAATTTGATGGCTACACCTTC
many	TRBV5-1	TRBJ2-1	TRBD1	CASSEQGIMNEQFF	TGCGCCAGCAGCGAACAGGGGATAATGAATGAGCAGTTCTTC
NA	TRBV24-1	TRBJ2-1	NA	CATSDSRNEQFF	TGTGCCACCAGTGACAGCCGCAATGAGCAGTTCTTC
many	TRBV28	TRBJ2-7	TRBD1	CASSLSPDRGPFEQYF	TGTGCCAGCAGTTTAAGCCCCGACAGGGGTCCCTTCGAGCAGTACTTC
many	TRBV10-3	TRBJ2-7	TRBD2	CATRTSNDEQYF	TGTGCCACCCGGACTAGTAATGACGAGCAGTACTTC
many	TRBV7-2	TRBJ2-5	NA	CASSLIWGYQETQYF	TGTGCCAGCAGCTTGATCTGGGGTTACCAAGAGACCCAGTACTTC
NA	TRBV12-3/TRBV12-4	TRBJ1-2	NA	CASSLGQAYYGYTF	TGTGCCAGCAGTTTAGGGCAGGCCTACTATGGCTACACCTTC
NA	TRBV5-6	TRBJ1-2	NA	CASSLADDYGYTF	TGTGCCAGCAGCTTGGCGGATGACTATGGCTACACCTTC
few	TRBV5-5	TRBJ2-1	NA	CASSPRGDNEQFF	TGTGCCAGCAGCCCCCGAGGTGACAATGAGCAGTTCTTC
NA	TRBV11-3	TRBJ1-1	NA	CASSSGTTVNTEAFF	TGTGCCAGCAGCTCGGGAACGACGGTGAACACTGAAGCTTTCTTT
many	TRBV5-5	TRBJ2-3	NA	CASRARVGADTQYF	TGTGCCAGCAGAGCGAGGGTTGGGGCAGATACGCAGTATTTT
NA	TRBV7-9	TRBJ2-1	TRBD1	CASSTYRGRGNNEQFF	TGTGCCAGCAGCACCTACAGGGGGCGCGGTAACAATGAGCAGTTCTTC
NA	TRBV5-5	TRBJ1-2	NA	CASSLASGGNTYGCTF	TGTGCCAGCAGCTTGGCAAGCGGGGGCAACACCTATGGCTGCACCTTC
NA	TRBV29-1	TRBJ2-7	NA	CSVRGSRAKHEQYF	TGCAGCGTCAGGGGAAGCAGGGCCAAGCACGAGCAGTACTTC
many	TRBV5-1	TRBJ2-2	TRBD2	CASSLGGRPTNTGELFF	TGCGCCAGCAGCTTGGGCGGGAGGCCAACTAACACCGGGGAGCTGTTTTTT
NA	TRBV4-1	TRBJ1-4	TRBD1	CASSQDPRGTGVTNEKLFF	TGCGCCAGCAGCCAAGATCCTCGCGGTACAGGGGTGACTAATGAAAAACTGTTTTTT